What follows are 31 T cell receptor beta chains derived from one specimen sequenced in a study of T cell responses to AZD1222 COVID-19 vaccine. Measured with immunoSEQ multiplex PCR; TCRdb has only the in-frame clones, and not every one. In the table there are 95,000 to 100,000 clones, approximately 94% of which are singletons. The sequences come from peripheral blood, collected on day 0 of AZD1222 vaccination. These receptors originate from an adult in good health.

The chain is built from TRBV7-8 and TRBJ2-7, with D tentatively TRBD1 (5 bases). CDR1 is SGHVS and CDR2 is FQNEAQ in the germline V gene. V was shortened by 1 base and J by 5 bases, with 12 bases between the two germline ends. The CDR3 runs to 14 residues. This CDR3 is CASSLVAGSNEQYF. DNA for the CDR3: TGTGCCAGCAGCTTAGTTGCAGGGTCCAACGAGCAGTACTTC.

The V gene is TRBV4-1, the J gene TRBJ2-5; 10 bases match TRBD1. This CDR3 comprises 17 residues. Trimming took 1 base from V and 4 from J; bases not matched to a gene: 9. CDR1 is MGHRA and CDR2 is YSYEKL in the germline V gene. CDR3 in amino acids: CASSQAFRQGAGETQYF. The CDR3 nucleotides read TGCGCCAGCAGCCAAGCGTTCCGACAGGGGGCTGGAGAGACCCAGTACTTC.

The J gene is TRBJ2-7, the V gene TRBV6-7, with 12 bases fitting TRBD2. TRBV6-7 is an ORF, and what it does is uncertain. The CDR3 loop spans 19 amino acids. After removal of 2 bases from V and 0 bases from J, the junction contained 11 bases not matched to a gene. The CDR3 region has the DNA TGTGCCAGCAGTTACACAACCAGCGGACTAGCGGGGTCCTCCTACGAGCAGTACTTC. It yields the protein CASSYTTSGLAGSSYEQYF.

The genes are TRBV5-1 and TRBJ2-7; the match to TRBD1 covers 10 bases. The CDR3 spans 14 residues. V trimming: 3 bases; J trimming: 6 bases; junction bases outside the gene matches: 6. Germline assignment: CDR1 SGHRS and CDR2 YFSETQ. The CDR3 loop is CASSSGTGAVEQYF. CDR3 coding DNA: TGCGCCAGCAGCTCCGGGACAGGGGCTGTCGAGCAGTACTTC.

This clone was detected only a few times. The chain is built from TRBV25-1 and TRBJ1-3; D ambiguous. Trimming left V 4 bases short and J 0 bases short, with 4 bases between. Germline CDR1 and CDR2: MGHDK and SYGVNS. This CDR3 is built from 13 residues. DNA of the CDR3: TGTGCCAGCAGTGCCCACTCTGGAAACACCATATATTTT. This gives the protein CASSAHSGNTIYF.

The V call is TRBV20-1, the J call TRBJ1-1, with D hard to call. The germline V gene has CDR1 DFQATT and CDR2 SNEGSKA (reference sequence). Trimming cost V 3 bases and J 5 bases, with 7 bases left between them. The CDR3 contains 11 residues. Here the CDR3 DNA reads TGCAGTGCTAGTGGTCAAACTGAAGCTTTCTTT. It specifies CSASGQTEAFF.

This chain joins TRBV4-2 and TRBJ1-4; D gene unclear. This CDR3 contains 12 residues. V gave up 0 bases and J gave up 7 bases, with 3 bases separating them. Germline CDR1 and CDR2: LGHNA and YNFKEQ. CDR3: CASSQDSEKLFF. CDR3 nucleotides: TGTGCCAGCAGCCAAGATTCTGAAAAACTGTTTTTT.

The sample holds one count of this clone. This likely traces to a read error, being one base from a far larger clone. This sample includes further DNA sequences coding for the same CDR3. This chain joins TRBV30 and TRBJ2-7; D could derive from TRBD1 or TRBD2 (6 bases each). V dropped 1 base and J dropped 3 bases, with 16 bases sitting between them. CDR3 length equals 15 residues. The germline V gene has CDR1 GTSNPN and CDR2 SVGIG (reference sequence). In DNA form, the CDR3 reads TGTGCCTGGAGTGCCGGAGGGGGTACTTTCTACGAGCAGTACTTC. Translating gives CAWSAGGGTFYEQYF. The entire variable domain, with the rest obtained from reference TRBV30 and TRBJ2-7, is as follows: SQTIHQWPATLVQPVGSPLSLECTVEGTSNPNLYWYRQAAGRGLQLLFYSVGIGQISSEVPQNLSASRPQDRQFILSSKKLLLSDSGFYLCAWSAGGGTFYEQYFGPGTRLTVT.

The CDR3: CASTDSRGPNYGYTF. For the CDR3, the DNA is TGTGCCAGCACCGACAGTCGGGGTCCGAACTATGGCTACACCTTC. This rearrangement joins TRBV7-2 to TRBJ1-2; D perhaps matches TRBD1 (5 bases). V gave up 7 bases and J gave up 2 bases, with 17 bases separating them. Per germline, CDR1 SGHTA and CDR2 FQGNSA. The length of the CDR3 is 15 residues.

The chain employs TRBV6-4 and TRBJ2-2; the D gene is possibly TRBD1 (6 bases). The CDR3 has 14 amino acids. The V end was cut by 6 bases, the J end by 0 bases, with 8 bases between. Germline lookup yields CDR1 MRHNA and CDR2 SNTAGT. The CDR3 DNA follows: TGTGCCAGCAGCGGACAGTCGAACACCGGGGAGCTGTTTTTT. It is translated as CASSGQSNTGELFF.

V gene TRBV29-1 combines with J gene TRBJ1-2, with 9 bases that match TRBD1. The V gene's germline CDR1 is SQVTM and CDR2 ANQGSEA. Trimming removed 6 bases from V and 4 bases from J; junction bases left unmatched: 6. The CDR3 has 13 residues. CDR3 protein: CSVRDRVSYGYTF. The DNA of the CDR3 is TGCAGCGTGAGGGACAGGGTCTCCTATGGCTACACCTTC. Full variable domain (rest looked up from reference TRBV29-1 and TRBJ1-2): SAVISQKPSRDICQRGTSLTIQCQVDSQVTMMFWYRQQPGQSLTLIATANQGSEATYESGFVIDKFPISRPNLTFSTLTVSNMSPEDSSIYLCSVRDRVSYGYTFGSGTRLTVV.

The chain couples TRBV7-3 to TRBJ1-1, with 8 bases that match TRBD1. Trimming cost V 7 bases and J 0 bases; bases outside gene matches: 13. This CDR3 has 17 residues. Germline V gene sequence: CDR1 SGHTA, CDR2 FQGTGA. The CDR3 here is CASTKSPSDRVNTEAFF. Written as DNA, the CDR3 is TGTGCCAGCACTAAATCTCCATCGGACAGGGTGAACACTGAAGCTTTCTTT.

The CDR3 sequence is CASSPMSGGLTGELFF. CDR3 bases: TGTGCCAGCAGCCCAATGAGCGGGGGCCTCACCGGGGAGCTGTTTTTT. The V gene is TRBV7-9, the J gene TRBJ2-2, with 8 bases that match TRBD2. After removal of 5 bases from V and 4 bases from J, the junction contained 9 bases not matched to a gene. Germline CDR1 and CDR2: SEHNR and FQNEAQ (reference sequence). The CDR3 totals 16 residues.

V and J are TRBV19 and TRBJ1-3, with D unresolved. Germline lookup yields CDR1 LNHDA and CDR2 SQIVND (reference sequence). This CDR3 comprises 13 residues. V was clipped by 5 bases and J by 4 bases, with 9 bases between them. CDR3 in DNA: TGTGCCAGTAGTCTACATCGGGGAAACACCATATATTTT. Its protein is CASSLHRGNTIYF.

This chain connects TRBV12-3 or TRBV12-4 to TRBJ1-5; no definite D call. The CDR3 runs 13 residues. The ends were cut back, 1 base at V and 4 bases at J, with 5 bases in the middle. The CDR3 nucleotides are TGTGCCAGCAGTTTAGAATTTAATCAGCCCCAGCATTTT. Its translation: CASSLEFNQPQHF.

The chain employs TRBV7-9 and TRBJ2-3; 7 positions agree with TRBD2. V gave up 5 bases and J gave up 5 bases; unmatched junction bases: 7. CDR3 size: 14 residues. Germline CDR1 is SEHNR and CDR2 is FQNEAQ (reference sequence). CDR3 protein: CASSPEGLQDTQYF. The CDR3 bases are TGTGCCAGCAGCCCCGAGGGACTACAAGATACGCAGTATTTT.

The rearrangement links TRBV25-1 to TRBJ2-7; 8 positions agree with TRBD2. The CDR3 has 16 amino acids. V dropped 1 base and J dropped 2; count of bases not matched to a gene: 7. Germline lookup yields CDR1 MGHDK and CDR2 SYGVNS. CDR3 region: CASSELSSGVPYEQYF. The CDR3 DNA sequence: TGTGCCAGCAGTGAATTGAGTAGCGGGGTACCCTACGAGCAGTACTTC.

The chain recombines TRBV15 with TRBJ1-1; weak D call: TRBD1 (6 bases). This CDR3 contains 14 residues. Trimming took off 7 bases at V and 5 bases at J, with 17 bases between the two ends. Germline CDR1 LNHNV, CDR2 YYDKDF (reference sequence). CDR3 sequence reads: CATTPGGANTEAFF. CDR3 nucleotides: TGTGCCACCACCCCGGGGGGGGCAAATACTGAAGCTTTCTTT.

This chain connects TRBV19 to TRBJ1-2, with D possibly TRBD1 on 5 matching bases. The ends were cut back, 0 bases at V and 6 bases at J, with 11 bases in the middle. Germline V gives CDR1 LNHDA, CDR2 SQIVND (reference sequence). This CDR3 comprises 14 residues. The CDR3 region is CASSIETGVDGYTF. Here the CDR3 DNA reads TGTGCCAGTAGTATAGAAACAGGTGTGGATGGCTACACCTTC.

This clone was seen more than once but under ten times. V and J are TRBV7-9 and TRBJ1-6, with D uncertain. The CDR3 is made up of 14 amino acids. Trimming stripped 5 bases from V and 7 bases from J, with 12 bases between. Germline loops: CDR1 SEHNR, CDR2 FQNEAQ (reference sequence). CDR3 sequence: CASSILQRNSPLHF. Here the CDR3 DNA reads TGTGCCAGCAGCATACTACAAAGAAATTCACCCCTCCACTTT.

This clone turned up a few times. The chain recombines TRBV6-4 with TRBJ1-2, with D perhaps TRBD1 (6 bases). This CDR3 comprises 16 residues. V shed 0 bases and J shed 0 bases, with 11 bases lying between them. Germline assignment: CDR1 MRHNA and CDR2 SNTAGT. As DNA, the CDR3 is TGTGCCAGCAGTGACTCGGCGGGGGCAGCTAACTATGGCTACACCTTC. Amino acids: CASSDSAGAANYGYTF.

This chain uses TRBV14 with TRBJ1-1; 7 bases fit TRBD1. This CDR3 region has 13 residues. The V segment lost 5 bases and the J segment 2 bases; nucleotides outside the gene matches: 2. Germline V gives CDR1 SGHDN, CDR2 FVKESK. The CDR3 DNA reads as TGTGCCAGCAGCGGGACAGCCAACACTGAAGCTTTCTTT. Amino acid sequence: CASSGTANTEAFF.

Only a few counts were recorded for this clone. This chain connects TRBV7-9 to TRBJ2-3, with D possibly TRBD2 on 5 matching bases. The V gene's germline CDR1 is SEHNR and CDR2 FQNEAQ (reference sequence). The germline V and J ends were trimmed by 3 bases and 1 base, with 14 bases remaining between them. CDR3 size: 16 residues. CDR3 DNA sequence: TGTGCCAGCAGCTTCCCTCGTAACGGGGGCACAGATACGCAGTATTTT. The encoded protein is CASSFPRNGGTDTQYF.

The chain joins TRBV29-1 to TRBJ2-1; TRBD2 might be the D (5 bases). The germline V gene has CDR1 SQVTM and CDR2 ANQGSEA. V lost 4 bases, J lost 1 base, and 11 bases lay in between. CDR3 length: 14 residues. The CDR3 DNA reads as TGCAGCGTTGCTGTGGGAGCTTCCTACAATGAGCAGTTCTTC. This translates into CSVAVGASYNEQFF.

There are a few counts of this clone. The CDR3 is CASSVDGRAQNEQFF. The CDR3 DNA sequence: TGTGCCAGCAGCGTAGACGGGAGGGCCCAAAATGAGCAGTTCTTC. The chain combines TRBV9 with TRBJ2-1; 8 bases agree with TRBD2. CDR1 and CDR2 from the germline V gene are SGDLS and YYNGEE. With V trimmed by 0 bases and J by 7 bases, 6 bases remained unmatched. The CDR3 has 15 amino acids. Combining the CDR3 with reference TRBV9 and TRBJ2-1 gives the whole variable domain DSGVTQTPKHLITATGQRVTLRCSPRSGDLSVYWYQQSLDQGLQFLIQYYNGEERAKGNILERFSAQQFPDLHSELNLSSLELGDSALYFCASSVDGRAQNEQFFGPGTRLTVL.

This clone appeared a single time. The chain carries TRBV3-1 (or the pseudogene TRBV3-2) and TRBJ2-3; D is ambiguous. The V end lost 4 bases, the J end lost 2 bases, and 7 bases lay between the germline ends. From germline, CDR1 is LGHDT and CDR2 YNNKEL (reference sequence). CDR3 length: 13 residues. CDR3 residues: CASSLRHTDTQYF. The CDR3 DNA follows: TGTGCCAGCAGCCTCCGGCACACAGATACGCAGTATTTT.

CDR3 DNA sequence: TGTGCCAGCAGCTTAACGGGAGAGAATAATTCACCCCTCCACTTT. It specifies CASSLTGENNSPLHF. The chain uses TRBV7-3 and TRBJ1-6; D remains ambiguous. The CDR3 is 15 amino acids. Trimming took off 0 bases at V and 5 bases at J, with 8 bases between the two ends. Germline lookup yields CDR1 SGHTA and CDR2 FQGTGA.

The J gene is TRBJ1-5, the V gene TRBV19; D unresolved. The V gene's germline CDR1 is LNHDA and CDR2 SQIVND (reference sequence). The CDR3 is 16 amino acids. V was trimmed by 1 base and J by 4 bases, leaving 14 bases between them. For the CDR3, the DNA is TGTGCCAGTAGTATAGGCGCCACCTCGGGAAATCAGCCCCAGCATTTT. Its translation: CASSIGATSGNQPQHF.

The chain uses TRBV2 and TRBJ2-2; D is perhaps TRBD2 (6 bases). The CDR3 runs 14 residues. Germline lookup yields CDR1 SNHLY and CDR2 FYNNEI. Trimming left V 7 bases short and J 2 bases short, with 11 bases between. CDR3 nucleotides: TGTGCCAGCATGGTTAGCGGAAACACCGGGGAGCTGTTTTTT. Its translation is CASMVSGNTGELFF.

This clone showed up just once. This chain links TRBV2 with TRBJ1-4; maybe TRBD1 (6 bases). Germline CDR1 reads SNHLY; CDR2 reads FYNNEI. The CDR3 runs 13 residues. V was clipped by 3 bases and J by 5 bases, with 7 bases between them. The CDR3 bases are TGTGCCAGCAGTGATGGGGGCAATGAAAAACTGTTTTTT. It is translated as CASSDGGNEKLFF.

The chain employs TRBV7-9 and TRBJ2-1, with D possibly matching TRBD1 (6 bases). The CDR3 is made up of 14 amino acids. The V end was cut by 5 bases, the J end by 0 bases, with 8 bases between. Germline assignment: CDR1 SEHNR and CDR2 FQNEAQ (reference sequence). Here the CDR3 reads CASSGQSSYNEQFF. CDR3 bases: TGTGCCAGCAGCGGACAGTCCTCCTACAATGAGCAGTTCTTC.